This T cell receptor (beta chain) emerged from a study of T cell responses to AZD1222 COVID-19 vaccine. Findings and caveats of the study: Spike-specific TCR repertoires showed rising breadth and depth after two AZD1222 doses. Vaccine-associated CD4 TCRs ranged over spike, dominating at 160-218 and 743-854.

Libraries were prepared by immunoSEQ multiplex PCR; TCRdb keeps only in-frame clonotypes and omits some of them. Of roughly 90,000 clones in the sample, approximately 89% were seen once. Germline V CDR1 and CDR2: DFQATT, SNEGSKA (reference sequence). V shed 3 bases and J 4 bases; nucleotides not matched to a gene: 7. The CDR3 runs 14 residues. With regard to this clone: Its antigen remains unknown.

This receptor was obtained from an adult who received the AZD1222 COVID-19 vaccine. The chain is built from TRBV20-1 and TRBJ2-3; 7 bases fit TRBD2. The sequences come from peripheral blood, collected 28 days after the second AZD1222 dose. The CDR3 sequence is CSASEGDYPDTQYF. For the CDR3, the DNA is TGCAGTGCTAGTGAAGGGGACTATCCAGATACGCAGTATTTT.